Listed below are T cell receptor beta chains from one sample, sequenced in a study of CD8 T cells in Susac syndrome. One entry per CDR3 protein results from TCRdb running MiXCR on the immunoSEQ multiplex PCR reads. The sample has roughly 220,000 distinct CDR3 sequences, 94% seen once. The sample taken for sequencing was CD4+ T cells from PBMCs. These TCRs come from a human donor with Susac syndrome. The CDR3 runs from the conserved cysteine through the conserved F or W. The D gene is left open where the match is weak. Only some rows state a clone size, as once, few, many or a class for expanded clones.

d_gene: NA; len: 18; v_gene: TRBV5-1; j_gene: TRBJ2-5; abundance: once; CDR3aa: CASSLAGFGPQPTETQYF; CDR3nt: TGCGCCAGCAGCTTGGCCGGATTCGGGCCGCAACCCACAGAGACCCAGTACTTC
d_gene: NA; len: 15; v_gene: TRBV7-9; j_gene: TRBJ1-1; abundance: once; CDR3aa: CASSLQSSLGTEAFF; CDR3nt: TGTGCCAGCAGCTTACAGTCCTCCTTGGGAACTGAAGCTTTCTTT
d_gene: NA; len: 15; v_gene: TRBV27; j_gene: TRBJ1-2; abundance: NA; CDR3aa: CASSFRRTQNYGYTF; CDR3nt: TGTGCCAGCAGTTTTAGACGGACTCAGAACTATGGCTACACCTTC
d_gene: NA; len: 14; v_gene: TRBV20-1; j_gene: TRBJ1-5; abundance: NA; CDR3aa: CSALLTSNNQPQHF; CDR3nt: TGCAGTGCTCTTCTTACCTCTAACAATCAGCCCCAGCATTTT
d_gene: TRBD1; len: 15; v_gene: TRBV14; j_gene: TRBJ1-5; abundance: NA; CDR3aa: CASSPGGGGKQPQHF; CDR3nt: TGTGCCAGCAGCCCAGGGGGAGGGGGCAAACAGCCCCAGCATTTT
d_gene: NA; len: 13; v_gene: TRBV7-3; j_gene: TRBJ2-7; abundance: NA; CDR3aa: CASSLSQWDEQYF; CDR3nt: TGTGCCAGCAGCTTATCACAGTGGGACGAGCAGTACTTC
d_gene: NA; len: 15; v_gene: TRBV6-5; j_gene: TRBJ1-6; abundance: NA; CDR3aa: CASSYSLGGYSPLHF; CDR3nt: TGTGCCAGCAGTTACTCGCTGGGCGGATATTCACCCCTCCACTTT
d_gene: NA; len: 11; v_gene: TRBV29-1; j_gene: TRBJ1-2; abundance: NA; CDR3aa: CSVELAGGYTF; CDR3nt: TGCAGCGTTGAATTGGCCGGGGGCTACACCTTC
d_gene: NA; len: 14; v_gene: TRBV5-1; j_gene: TRBJ2-3; abundance: NA; CDR3aa: CASSTRTDTDTQYF; CDR3nt: TGCGCCAGCAGCACCAGGACAGACACAGATACGCAGTATTTT
d_gene: NA; len: 12; v_gene: TRBV10-3; j_gene: TRBJ2-4; abundance: NA; CDR3aa: CAISASTNIQYF; CDR3nt: TGTGCCATCAGTGCCTCTACAAACATTCAGTACTTC